These 23 T cell receptor beta chains came from one sample sequenced in a study of T cells after somatic rescue of genetic block. Using immunoSEQ multiplex PCR, the repertoire was profiled, and TCRdb retains in-frame clones only, with some absent. The sample carries around 100,000 clones, about 89% recorded once. The sequenced sample consisted of peripheral blood mononuclear cells (PBMCs). The receptors were sampled from a woman aged 18-35 years.

CDR3 sequence reads: CASSPTSGGETQYF. In DNA, the CDR3 is TGCGCCAGCAGTCCGACTAGCGGGGGGGAGACCCAGTACTTC. The chain links TRBV4-3 to TRBJ2-5, with 13 bases that match TRBD2. The CDR3 loop spans 14 amino acids. The V gene end was trimmed by 6 bases and the J gene end by 5 bases; junction bases not matched to a gene: 3. The germline V gene has CDR1 LGHNA and CDR2 YSLEER.

V is TRBV7-2 and J is TRBJ2-7, with a tentative D call TRBD1 (6 bases). V lost 3 bases and J 0 bases, leaving 15 bases between the germline ends. Looked up from germline, CDR1 is SGHTA and CDR2 is FQGNSA. The CDR3 consists of 16 residues. CDR3 nucleotides: TGTGCCAGCAGCTTTTCGGGGACATTGGGCTCCTACGAGCAGTACTTC. As protein: CASSFSGTLGSYEQYF.

J is TRBJ2-1 and V is TRBV4-1; a weak D match, TRBD1 (5 bases). Per germline, CDR1 MGHRA and CDR2 YSYEKL. CDR3 length: 16 residues. V gave up 6 bases and J gave up 0 bases, with 15 bases separating them. DNA of the CDR3: TGCGCCAGCAGTGTTGAAACAGGTAGCTCCTACAATGAGCAGTTCTTC. This sequence encodes CASSVETGSSYNEQFF.

The CDR3 spells CASSLGQRANTIYF. CDR3 nucleotides: TGTGCCAGCAGCTTAGGGCAGCGAGCAAACACCATATATTTT. The chain is built from TRBV7-2 and TRBJ1-3; D is undetermined. Germline CDR1 reads SGHTA; CDR2 reads FQGNSA. V was shortened by 1 base and J by 6 bases, with 10 bases between the two germline ends. The CDR3 is made up of 14 amino acids.

V usage is TRBV7-2 and J usage is TRBJ2-1; 13 bases are a match to TRBD2. CDR1 and CDR2 (germline): SGHTA, FQGNSA. The ends lost 4 bases at V and 4 bases at J; junction bases unmatched: 7. The CDR3 runs 17 residues. The CDR3 DNA is TGTGCCAGCAGCTATTCCGGACTAGCGGGGGTGTACAATGAGCAGTTCTTC. It codes for CASSYSGLAGVYNEQFF. The full variable domain, with the rest looked up from reference TRBV7-2 and TRBJ2-1, is GAGVSQSPSNKVTEKGKDVELRCDPISGHTALYWYRQSLGQGLEFLIYFQGNSAPDKSGLPSDRFSAERTGGSVSTLTIQRTQQEDSAVYLCASSYSGLAGVYNEQFFGPGTRLTVL.

The chain links TRBV9 to TRBJ2-7, with D uncertain. V was cut by 0 bases and J by 2 bases, with 9 bases left in between. This CDR3 is built from 14 residues. Looked up from germline, CDR1 is SGDLS and CDR2 is YYNGEE. CDR3 residues: CASSVGVAAYEQYF. The CDR3 nucleotides are TGTGCCAGCAGCGTAGGGGTAGCCGCCTACGAGCAGTACTTC.

J is TRBJ2-5 and V is TRBV7-3, with 9 bases identical to TRBD2. With 2 bases clipped from V and 1 base from J, the junction kept 5 bases outside the gene matches. This CDR3 comprises 16 residues. Germline V CDR1 and CDR2: SGHTA, FQGTGA. The CDR3 sequence: CASSLGRAGGQETQYF. The CDR3 nucleotides read TGTGCCAGCAGCTTAGGGAGAGCGGGGGGCCAAGAGACCCAGTACTTC.

This sequence joins TRBV7-2 and TRBJ1-3; no clear D. CDR3 length: 13 residues. Germline-derived CDR1 and CDR2 are SGHTA and FQGNSA. V was cut by 9 bases and J by 0 bases, with 9 bases left in between. The CDR3 bases are TGTGCCAGTTCAGGTGGCTCTGGAAACACCATATATTTT. It codes for CASSGGSGNTIYF.

This clone appeared a single time. CDR3 sequence: CASSLVTGTGGTEAFF. The DNA for the CDR3 is TGCGCCAGCAGCTTGGTTACCGGGACAGGGGGTACTGAAGCTTTCTTT. The rearrangement links TRBV5-1 to TRBJ1-1; 11 positions match TRBD1. Germline V gives CDR1 SGHRS, CDR2 YFSETQ. Unmatched junction bases numbered 6, after V lost 0 bases and J lost 5 bases. CDR3 length equals 16 residues.

This sequence joins TRBV9 and TRBJ1-2; D is uncertain. V was shortened by 2 bases and J by 0 bases, with 8 bases between the two germline ends. CDR3 length equals 14 residues. Per the germline V gene, CDR1 is SGDLS and CDR2 is YYNGEE. The CDR3 protein is CASSVGHTNYGYTF. The CDR3 DNA reads as TGTGCCAGCAGCGTCGGCCATACTAACTATGGCTACACCTTC.

The chain employs TRBV18 and TRBJ2-2, with D possibly being TRBD1 or TRBD2 (5 bases each). The CDR3 covers 15 residues. V gave up 2 bases and J gave up 5 bases, with 12 bases separating them. In germline, CDR1 is KGHSH, CDR2 LQKENI. The CDR3 loop reads CASSPSGTETGELFF. The CDR3, as DNA: TGTGCCAGCTCACCATCCGGGACGGAAACCGGGGAGCTGTTTTTT.

The CDR3 sequence is CAWSIDRGISPLHF. The CDR3, as DNA: TGTGCCTGGAGTATAGACAGGGGAATTTCACCCCTCCACTTT. The chain couples TRBV30 to TRBJ1-6; TRBD1 aligns across 8 bases. In germline, CDR1 is GTSNPN, CDR2 SVGIG (reference sequence). V trimming: 2 bases; J trimming: 9 bases; junction bases outside the gene matches: 6. The CDR3 sequence is 14 residues long.

Comments on this clone: The identical CDR3 is also encoded by other nucleotide sequences in the sample. The chain recombines TRBV9 with TRBJ2-2; D remains unclear. Trimming shortened V by 1 base and J by 4 bases, and 5 bases separated the two germline ends. Germline values: CDR1 SGDLS, CDR2 YYNGEE. CDR3 length: 13 residues. The CDR3 sequence: CASSVWGTGELFF. The CDR3 DNA is TGTGCCAGCAGCGTATGGGGCACCGGGGAGCTGTTTTTT. The full variable domain, rest sourced from reference TRBV9 and TRBJ2-2, is DSGVTQTPKHLITATGQRVTLRCSPRSGDLSVYWYQQSLDQGLQFLIQYYNGEERAKGNILERFSAQQFPDLHSELNLSSLELGDSALYFCASSVWGTGELFFGEGSRLTVL.

The gene calls are TRBV6-6 and TRBJ1-6; D gene uncertain. The ends were cut back, 5 bases at V and 13 bases at J, with 21 bases in the middle. The CDR3 loop spans 15 amino acids. Germline loops: CDR1 MNHNY, CDR2 SVGAGI (reference sequence). CDR3 nucleotides: TGTGCCAGCAGTCCCCGGGCCCCTAGTTCTTTTCCCCTCCACTTT. Translated, it gives CASSPRAPSSFPLHF.

V gene TRBV19 combines with J gene TRBJ1-1; the D gene is possibly TRBD1 (5 bases). The V end lost 7 bases, the J end lost 1 base, and 22 bases lay between the germline ends. Germline lookup yields CDR1 LNHDA and CDR2 SQIVND (reference sequence). CDR3 length: 17 residues. The CDR3 protein is CASTNTLWGHGNTEAFF. Written as DNA, the CDR3 is TGTGCCAGTACTAATACTCTCTGGGGCCATGGGAACACTGAAGCTTTCTTT.

This clone was counted only a few times. The CDR3 nucleotides are TGCGCCAGCAGCTTGGCAGGGTCCCCGAACACTGAAGCTTTCTTT. It translates to CASSLAGSPNTEAFF. The chain is built from TRBV5-1 and TRBJ1-1; possible D gene TRBD1, 5 bases. The CDR3 contains 15 residues. Germline V CDR1 and CDR2: SGHRS, YFSETQ. Trimming shortened V by 0 bases and J by 1 base, and 10 bases separated the two germline ends.

The chain uses TRBV7-2 and TRBJ2-7, with 8 bases lining up with TRBD1. The J segment lost 6 bases and the V segment lost 1 base, leaving 2 bases of the junction unmatched. Germline loops: CDR1 SGHTA, CDR2 FQGNSA. CDR3 length equals 13 residues. CDR3 nucleotides: TGTGCCAGCAGCTTAGGACAGGGGCCCGAGCAGTACTTC. It codes for CASSLGQGPEQYF. Looking up the rest from reference TRBV7-2 and TRBJ2-7 gives the full variable domain: GAGVSQSPSNKVTEKGKDVELRCDPISGHTALYWYRQSLGQGLEFLIYFQGNSAPDKSGLPSDRFSAERTGGSVSTLTIQRTQQEDSAVYLCASSLGQGPEQYFGPGTRLTVT.

This clone was found a few times. This chain joins TRBV7-9 and TRBJ1-1; D unresolved. Germline loops: CDR1 SEHNR, CDR2 FQNEAQ (reference sequence). Trimming stripped 5 bases from V and 0 bases from J, with 10 bases between. The CDR3 loop spans 14 amino acids. The CDR3: CASSPGNMNTEAFF. CDR3 nucleotide sequence: TGTGCCAGCAGCCCCGGGAATATGAACACTGAAGCTTTCTTT. Filled out from reference TRBV7-9 and TRBJ1-1, the complete variable domain reads DTGVSQNPRHKITKRGQNVTFRCDPISEHNRLYWYRQTLGQGPEFLTYFQNEAQLEKSRLLSDRFSAERPKGSFSTLEIQRTEQGDSAMYLCASSPGNMNTEAFFGQGTRLTVV.

The chain carries TRBV4-3 and TRBJ1-5, with D unresolved. CDR1 LGHNA and CDR2 YSLEER come from the germline V gene. The CDR3 totals 15 residues. The ends were cut back, 1 base at V and 6 bases at J, with 13 bases in the middle. The CDR3 region is CASSQVLGGRQPQHF. The CDR3 nucleotides are TGCGCCAGCAGCCAAGTCCTGGGCGGGCGTCAGCCCCAGCATTTT.

The chain combines TRBV5-1 with TRBJ2-2; TRBD1 or TRBD2 may be the D gene (5 bases each). The CDR3 consists of 15 residues. CDR1 is SGHRS, CDR2 YFSETQ, per germline. The V gene lost 4 bases and the J gene lost 4 bases, with 14 bases spanning the gap. The CDR3 nucleotides read TGCGCCAGCAGCCCCGGGACGGCGAGCACCGGGGAGCTGTTTTTT. It yields the protein CASSPGTASTGELFF.

This chain connects TRBV15 to TRBJ2-5; D is possibly TRBD1 (6 bases). CDR3 length: 15 residues. Trimming took off 0 bases at V and 2 bases at J, with 10 bases between the two ends. Germline V gene data show CDR1 as LNHNV and CDR2 as YYDKDF (reference sequence). The CDR3 protein is CATSRDEGVQETQYF. DNA of the CDR3: TGTGCCACCAGCAGAGATGAGGGGGTACAAGAGACCCAGTACTTC.

V gene TRBV5-5 combines with J gene TRBJ2-5; D is unclear. The V gene lost 0 bases and the J gene lost 3 bases, with 9 bases spanning the gap. Germline lookup yields CDR1 SGHKS and CDR2 YYEKEE (reference sequence). This CDR3 spans 14 amino acids. In nucleotides, the CDR3 is TGTGCCAGCAGCTTGGATTATGCCAAAGAGACCCAGTACTTC. Its translation: CASSLDYAKETQYF.

Only one count was recorded for this clone. The rearrangement links TRBV9 to TRBJ2-5; D call uncertain. The V gene lost 0 bases and the J gene lost 1 base, with 16 bases spanning the gap. The CDR3 is made up of 17 amino acids. Germline CDR1 and CDR2: SGDLS and YYNGEE. The CDR3 sequence is CASSVDPLTRPQETQYF. In nucleotides, the CDR3 is TGTGCCAGCAGCGTAGATCCACTGACAAGGCCCCAAGAGACCCAGTACTTC.